This TCR beta chain was found in a study of blood T cells in healthy people across ages. Notes on this clonotype: Antigen unknown.

It was with a sample-barcoded 5' primer and a J-beta primer mix that a second PCR of about 7 to 12 cycles was run. TCRdb fed the 5' RACE reads into MiXCR, producing one record per CDR3 protein. This table holds 700,000 to 900,000 distinct CDR3 sequences, roughly 25% found once. General observations from the study: Changes seen in expanded clonotypes were possibly confounded by donor CMV status left unknown.

V was pared by 4 bases and J by 11 bases, with 11 bases between. Germline values: CDR1 SEHNR, CDR2 FQNEAQ (reference sequence). The CDR3 totals 12 residues. This same sample was also taken into another study, of T cells of mothers and their children.

Sequenced sample: blood. The V call is TRBV7-9, the J call TRBJ1-4; tentative D call: TRBD1 (6 bases). The clonotype was recovered from a boy between 10 and 17 years old in good health. The CDR3 DNA follows: TGTGCCAGCAGCTCTACAGGGTTGAAACTGTTTTTT. It is translated as CASSSTGLKLFF.